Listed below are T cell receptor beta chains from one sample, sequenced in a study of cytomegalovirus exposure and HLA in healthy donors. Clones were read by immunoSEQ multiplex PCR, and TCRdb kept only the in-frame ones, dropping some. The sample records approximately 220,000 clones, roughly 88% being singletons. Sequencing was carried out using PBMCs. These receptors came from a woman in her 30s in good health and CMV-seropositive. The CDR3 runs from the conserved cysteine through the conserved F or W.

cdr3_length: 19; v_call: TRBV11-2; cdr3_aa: CASSLSVRFPGQGADGYTF
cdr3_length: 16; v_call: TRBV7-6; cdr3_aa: CASSTGRDLLNTEAFF
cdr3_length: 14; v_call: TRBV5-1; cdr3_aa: CASRATGGSTEAFF
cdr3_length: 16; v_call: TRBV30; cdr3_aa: CAWVGRDRLSGNTIYF
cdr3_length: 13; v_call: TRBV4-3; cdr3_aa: CASSQVGIYGYTF
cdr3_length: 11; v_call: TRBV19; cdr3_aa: CATGLSNEQFF
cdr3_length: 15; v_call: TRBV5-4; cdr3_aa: CASSLSLTNTGELFF
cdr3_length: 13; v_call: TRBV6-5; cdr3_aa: CASRANRGTEAFF
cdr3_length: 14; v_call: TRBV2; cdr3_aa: CASITGGLNTEAFF
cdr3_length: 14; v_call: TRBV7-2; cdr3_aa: CASSFRDRGYEQYF
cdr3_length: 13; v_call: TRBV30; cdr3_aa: CAWDRQGAGEAFF
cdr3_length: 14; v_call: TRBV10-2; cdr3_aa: CASSEAGVVYGYTF
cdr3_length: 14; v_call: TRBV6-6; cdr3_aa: CASSYVEQGETQYF
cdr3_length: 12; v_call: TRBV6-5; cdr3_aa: CASSRASDGYTF
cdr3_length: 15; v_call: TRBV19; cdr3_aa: CASSSRGGAVYEQYF
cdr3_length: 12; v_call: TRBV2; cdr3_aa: CASSSGSQPQHF
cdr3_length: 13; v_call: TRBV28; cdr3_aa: CASSSQGWHEQYF
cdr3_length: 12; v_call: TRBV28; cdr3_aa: CASSLTLPEQFF
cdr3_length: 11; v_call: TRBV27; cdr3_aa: CASSLPGGYTF
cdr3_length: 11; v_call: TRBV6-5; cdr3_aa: CASGSGYGYTF
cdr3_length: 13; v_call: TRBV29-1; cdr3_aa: CSVEENGPGEQYF
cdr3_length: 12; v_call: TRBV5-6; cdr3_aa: CASSFGSTEAFF
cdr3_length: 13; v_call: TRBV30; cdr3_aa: CAMSAFDTGELFF
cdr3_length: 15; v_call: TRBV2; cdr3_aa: CASTPGRQNTGELFF
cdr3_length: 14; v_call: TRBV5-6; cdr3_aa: CASSLGQSNYGYTF
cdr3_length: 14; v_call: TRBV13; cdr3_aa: CASSLGRWGNEQFF
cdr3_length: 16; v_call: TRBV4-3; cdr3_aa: CASSQDLEGRGNGYTF
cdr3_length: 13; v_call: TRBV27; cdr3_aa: CASSFGGNQPQHF
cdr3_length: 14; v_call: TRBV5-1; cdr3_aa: CASSPGQTIYEQYF
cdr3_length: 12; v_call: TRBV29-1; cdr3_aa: CSPETGTGEQFF
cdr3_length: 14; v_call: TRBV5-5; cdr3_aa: CASSHGTDNQPQHF
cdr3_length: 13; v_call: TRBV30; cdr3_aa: CAWGTEQNTEAFF
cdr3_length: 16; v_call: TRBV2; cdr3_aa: CASSDPTGSLSYEQYF
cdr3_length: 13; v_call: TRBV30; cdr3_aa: CAWGTGYGEKLFF
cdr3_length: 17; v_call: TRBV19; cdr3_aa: CASSIGRDRGMNTEAFF